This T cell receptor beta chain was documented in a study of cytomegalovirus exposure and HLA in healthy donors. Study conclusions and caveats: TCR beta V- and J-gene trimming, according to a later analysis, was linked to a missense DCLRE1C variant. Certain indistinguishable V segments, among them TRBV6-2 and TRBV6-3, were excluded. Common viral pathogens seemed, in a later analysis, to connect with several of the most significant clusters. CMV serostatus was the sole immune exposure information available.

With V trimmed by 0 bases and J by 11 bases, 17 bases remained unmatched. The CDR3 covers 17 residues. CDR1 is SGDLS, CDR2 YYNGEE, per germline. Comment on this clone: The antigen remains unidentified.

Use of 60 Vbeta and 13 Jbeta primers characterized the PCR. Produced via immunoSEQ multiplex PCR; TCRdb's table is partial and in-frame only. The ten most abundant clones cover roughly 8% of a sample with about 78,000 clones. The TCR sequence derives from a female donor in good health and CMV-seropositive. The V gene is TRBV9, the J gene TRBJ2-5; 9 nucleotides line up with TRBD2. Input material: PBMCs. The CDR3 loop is CASSVEGGGGPLREQYF. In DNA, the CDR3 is TGTGCCAGCAGCGTAGAGGGCGGGGGGGGACCTCTACGGGAGCAGTACTTC.